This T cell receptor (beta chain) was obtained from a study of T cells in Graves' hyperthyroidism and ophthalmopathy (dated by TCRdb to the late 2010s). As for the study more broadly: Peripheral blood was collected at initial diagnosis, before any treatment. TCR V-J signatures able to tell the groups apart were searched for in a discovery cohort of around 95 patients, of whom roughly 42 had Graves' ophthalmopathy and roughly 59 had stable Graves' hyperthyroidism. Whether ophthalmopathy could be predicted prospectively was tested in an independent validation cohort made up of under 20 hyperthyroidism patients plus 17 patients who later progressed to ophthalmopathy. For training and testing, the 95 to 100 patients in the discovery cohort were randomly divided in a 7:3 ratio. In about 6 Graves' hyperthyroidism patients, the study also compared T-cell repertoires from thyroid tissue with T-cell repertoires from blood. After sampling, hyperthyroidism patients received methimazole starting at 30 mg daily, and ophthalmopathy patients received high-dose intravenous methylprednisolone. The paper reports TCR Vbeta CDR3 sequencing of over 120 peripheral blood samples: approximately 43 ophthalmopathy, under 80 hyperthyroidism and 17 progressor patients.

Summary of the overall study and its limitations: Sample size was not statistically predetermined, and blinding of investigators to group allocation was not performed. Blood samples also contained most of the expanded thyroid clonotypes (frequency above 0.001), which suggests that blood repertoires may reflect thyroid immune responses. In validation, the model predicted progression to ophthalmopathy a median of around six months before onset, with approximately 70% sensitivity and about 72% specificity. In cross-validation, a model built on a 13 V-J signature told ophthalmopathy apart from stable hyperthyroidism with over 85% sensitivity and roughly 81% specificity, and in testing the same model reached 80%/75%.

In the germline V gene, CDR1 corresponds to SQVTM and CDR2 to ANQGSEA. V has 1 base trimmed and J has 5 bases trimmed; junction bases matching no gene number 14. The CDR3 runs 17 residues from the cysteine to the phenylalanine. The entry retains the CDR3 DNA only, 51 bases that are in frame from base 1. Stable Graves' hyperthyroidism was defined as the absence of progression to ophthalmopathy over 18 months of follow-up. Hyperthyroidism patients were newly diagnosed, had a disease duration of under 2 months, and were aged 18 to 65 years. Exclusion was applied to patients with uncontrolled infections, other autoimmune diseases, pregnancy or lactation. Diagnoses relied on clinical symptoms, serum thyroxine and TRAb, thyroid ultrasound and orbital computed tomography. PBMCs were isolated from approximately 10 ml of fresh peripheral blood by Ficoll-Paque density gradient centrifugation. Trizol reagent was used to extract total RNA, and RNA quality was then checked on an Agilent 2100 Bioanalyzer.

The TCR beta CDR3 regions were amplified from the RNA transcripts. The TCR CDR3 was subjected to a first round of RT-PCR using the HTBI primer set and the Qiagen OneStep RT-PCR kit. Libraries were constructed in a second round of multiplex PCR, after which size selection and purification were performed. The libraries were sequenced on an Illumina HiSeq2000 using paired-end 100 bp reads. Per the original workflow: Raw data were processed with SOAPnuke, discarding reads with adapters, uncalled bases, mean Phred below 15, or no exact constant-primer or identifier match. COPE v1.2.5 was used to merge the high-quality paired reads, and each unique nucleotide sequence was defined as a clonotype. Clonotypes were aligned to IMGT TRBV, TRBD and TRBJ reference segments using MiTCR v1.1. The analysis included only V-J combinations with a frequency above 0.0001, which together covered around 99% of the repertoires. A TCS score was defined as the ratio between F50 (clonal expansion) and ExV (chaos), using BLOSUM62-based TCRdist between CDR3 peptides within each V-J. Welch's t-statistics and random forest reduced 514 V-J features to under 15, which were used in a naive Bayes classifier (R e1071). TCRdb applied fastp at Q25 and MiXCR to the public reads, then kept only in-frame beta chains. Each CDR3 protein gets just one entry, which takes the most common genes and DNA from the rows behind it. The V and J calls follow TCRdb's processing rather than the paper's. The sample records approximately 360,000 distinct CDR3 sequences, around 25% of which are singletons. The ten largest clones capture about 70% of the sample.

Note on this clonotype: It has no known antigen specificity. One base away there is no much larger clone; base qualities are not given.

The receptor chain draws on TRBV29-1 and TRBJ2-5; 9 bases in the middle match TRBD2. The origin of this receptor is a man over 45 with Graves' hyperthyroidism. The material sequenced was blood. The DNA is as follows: TGCAGCGTTGAAGGACTAGCGGAGGGAGGGCTCCAGGAGACCCAGTACTTC. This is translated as CSVEGLAEGGLQETQYF.